This TCR beta chain came from a study of cytomegalovirus exposure and HLA in healthy donors. The germline V gene encodes CDR1 SGHTA and CDR2 FQGNSA. V shed 4 bases and J shed 5 bases, with 8 bases lying between them. The CDR3 sequence is 12 residues long. PCR used 60 Vbeta primers and 13 Jbeta primers. The method was immunoSEQ multiplex PCR; TCRdb's version includes in-frame clones alone and lacks a portion of them. This repertoire shows about 140,000 clones, around four fifths found once; its top ten account for roughly 2.1%. This TCR was sampled from a woman aged 40 to 50 in good health and CMV-seronegative. Sequenced sample: PBMCs. V gene TRBV7-2 combines with J gene TRBJ1-2; tentative D call: TRBD1 (5 bases). Here the CDR3 DNA reads TGTGCCAGCAGCTCGACAGATTATGGCTACACCTTC. The encoded protein is CASSSTDYGYTF.